These 4 T cell receptor beta chains were all obtained from the same sample, sequenced in a study of cytomegalovirus exposure and HLA in healthy donors. 60 Vbeta and 13 Jbeta primers were used in PCR. Profiling relied on immunoSEQ multiplex PCR, and the TCRdb table lists in-frame clones only, not all of them. The table includes 150,000 to 200,000 clones, 79% detected once. Specimen: PBMCs. The receptors shown here come from a woman between 50 and 59 years old in good health and CMV-seronegative.

A few counts support this clone. The gene calls are TRBV7-8 and TRBJ1-4; the D gene is possibly TRBD1 (6 bases). With 5 bases removed from V and 3 bases from J, the gap between germline ends came to 13 bases. This CDR3 contains 15 residues. CDR1 SGHVS and CDR2 FQNEAQ come from the germline V gene. In nucleotides, the CDR3 is TGTGCCAGCAGCACTCTACAGGGCGCTAATGAAAAACTGTTTTTT. This codes for CASSTLQGANEKLFF. The variable domain in full, completed from reference TRBV7-8 and TRBJ1-4, reads GAGVSQSPRYKVAKRGQDVALRCDPISGHVSLFWYQQALGQGPEFLTYFQNEAQLDKSGLPSDRFFAERPEGSVSTLKIQRTQQEDSAVYLCASSTLQGANEKLFFGSGTQLSVL.

The chain carries TRBV19 and TRBJ1-5; the match to TRBD1 covers 7 bases. Germline CDR1 reads LNHDA; CDR2 reads SQIVND (reference sequence). The J segment lost 6 bases and the V segment lost 7 bases, leaving 6 bases of the junction unmatched. This CDR3 has 13 amino acids. CDR3 region: CASTQTGTQPQHF. As DNA, the CDR3 is TGTGCCAGTACTCAGACAGGGACTCAGCCCCAGCATTTT. The full variable domain, completed using reference TRBV19 and TRBJ1-5, is DGGITQSPKYLFRKEGQNVTLSCEQNLNHDAMYWYRQDPGQGLRLIYYSQIVNDFQKGDIAEGYSVSREKKESFPLTVTSAQKNPTAFYLCASTQTGTQPQHFGDGTRLSIL.

This chain joins TRBV5-1 and TRBJ2-7; 7 bases map to TRBD1. The CDR3 is made up of 14 amino acids. Per the germline V gene, CDR1 is SGHRS and CDR2 is YFSETQ. The ends lost 3 bases at V and 1 base at J; junction bases unmatched: 4. The DNA of the CDR3 is TGCGCCAGCAGCTACCGGGACAGTTCCTACGAGCAGTACTTC. This encodes CASSYRDSSYEQYF.

This chain links TRBV28 with TRBJ1-2, with 9 bases aligning to TRBD1. CDR3 length: 15 amino acids. V lost 2 bases to trimming and J lost 8 bases; unmatched junction nucleotides: 9. Germline-derived CDR1 and CDR2 are MDHEN and SYDVKM. The CDR3 reads CASSLATGGVGGYTF. The CDR3 coding sequence is TGTGCCAGCAGTTTAGCCACAGGGGGCGTCGGGGGCTACACCTTC.